This TCR beta chain was sequenced in a study of cytomegalovirus exposure and HLA in healthy donors. Study-wide results and caveats: Many donors carried some public TCRs, although rarity characterized most TCR sequences. A list of 150 to 200 TCR beta chains associated with cytomegalovirus was given. Specificity of a few CMV-associated chains for CMV antigens was verified in vitro.

V lost 10 bases, J lost 2 bases, and 9 bases stayed unmatched. This CDR3 region has 14 residues. CDR1 SGHRS and CDR2 YFSETQ come from the germline V gene. Produced via immunoSEQ multiplex PCR; TCRdb's table is partial and in-frame only. The sample contains about 220,000 clones, around nine tenths of which appear only once. This clone was counted only a few times. What it binds is not known. This chain uses TRBV5-1 with TRBJ2-3; 8 bases map to TRBD2. The sequence derives from a woman aged 18-29 years in good health and CMV-seronegative. What was sequenced was PBMCs. CDR3 sequence (DNA): TGCGCCTCATTAGCGGGACCTTTCACAGATACGCAGTATTTT. It encodes CASLAGPFTDTQYF.